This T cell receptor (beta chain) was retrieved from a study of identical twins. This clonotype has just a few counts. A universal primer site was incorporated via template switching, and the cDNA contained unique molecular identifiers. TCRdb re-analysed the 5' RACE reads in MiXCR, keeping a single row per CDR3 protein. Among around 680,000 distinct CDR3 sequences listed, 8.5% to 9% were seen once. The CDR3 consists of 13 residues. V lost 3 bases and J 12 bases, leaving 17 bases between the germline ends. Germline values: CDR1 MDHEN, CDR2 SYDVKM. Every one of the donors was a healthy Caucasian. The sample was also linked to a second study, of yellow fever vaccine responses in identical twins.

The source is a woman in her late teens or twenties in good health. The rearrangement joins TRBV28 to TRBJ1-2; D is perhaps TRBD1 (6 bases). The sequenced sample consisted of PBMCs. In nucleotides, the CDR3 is TGTGCCAGCAGTTTTAGGGGTAACAGGGAGGACACCTTC. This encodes CASSFRGNREDTF.